This T cell receptor (beta chain) was observed in a study of T-cell memory formation after mild COVID-19. The wider study: Largely donor-specific sequence clusters came from two donors.

This clonotype was detected ten times or more. The antigen remains unidentified. MiXCR, applied by TCRdb to the 5' RACE reads, yields one record per CDR3 protein. The sample carries some 150,000 distinct CDR3 sequences, roughly 6.3% recorded once. The study, taken as a whole, reports: Among CD4+ contracting clones, most were CM and EM, and CD8+ ones EMRA. Clones shrinking from day 15 to 85 showed even CD4/CD8 mixes; later expanders tilted CD4+. Cross-reactive memory seemingly joined, as some responding clones were found in pre-infection memory.

Sequencing used PBMCs or a T cell subset sorted from them (not recorded which). This TCR derives from an adult woman who had mild COVID-19 (a few samples of this study predate the infection). Cell type and time point are not known.

For the CDR3, the DNA is TGCGCCAGCAGCCAAGGGGACAGGGGGGATTTCGGGCAGTACTTC. It codes for CASSQGDRGDFGQYF. The chain recombines TRBV4-1 with TRBJ2-7, with 11 bases lining up with TRBD1. The junction had 8 bases not matched to a gene; V was cut back by 1 base and J by 9 bases. Germline V gene lookup returns CDR1 MGHRA and CDR2 YSYEKL. The CDR3 consists of 15 residues.